Each of the 15 T cell receptor beta chains below was sequenced from the same sample in a study of breast tumors, draining lymph nodes, adjacent tissues (dated by TCRdb to the mid-2010s). The library was built by means of multiplex PCR. The run used an Illumina HiSeq 2000. Clones were called with MiXCR by TCRdb after fastp trimmed the public reads at Q25, and only in-frame beta chains were retained. Here each entry gathers all rows of one CDR3 protein and keeps the most common genes and DNA. This sample has under 150,000 distinct CDR3 sequences in its table, and 20% of those were observed once. Less than 4.5% of the sample is taken by the ten largest. Lymph node samples were obtained from the axillary draining lymph nodes of breast cancer patients. The material sequenced was axillary lymph node tissue. All receptors come from a female donor with breast cancer. Some clones in this sample may be carry-over from other donors' samples.

The table lists this clonotype with a few counts. A much larger clone differs by one base, so this may be a read error. This rearrangement joins TRBV6-6 to TRBJ2-5, with D perhaps TRBD1 (6 bases). Germline V gene sequence: CDR1 MNHNY, CDR2 SVGAGI (reference sequence). The CDR3 is 14 residues long. In nucleotides, the CDR3 is TGTGCCAGCAGTTACTCAGGGGGTTCGGGGACCCAGCACTTC. The encoded protein is CASSYSGGSGTQHF.

As for this clonotype: Since a much larger clone is just one base distant, this may be a read error. This chain uses TRBV2 with TRBJ2-5; D is unclear. There are 12 residues in the CDR3. Per germline, CDR1 SNHLY and CDR2 FYNNEI. This CDR3 is CAGRGGGETQYF. The CDR3 nucleotides are TGTGCCGGCAGAGGCGGTGGGGAGACCCAGTACTTC.

This clonotype was counted at least ten times. The gene calls are TRBV10-3 and TRBJ1-2, with a weak D call TRBD1 (6 bases). The CDR3 sequence is 13 residues long. Germline V gene sequence: CDR1 ENHRY, CDR2 SYGVKD. Deletions cut 2 bases from V and 8 bases from J, with 12 bases between. The CDR3 here is CAISELKGVGYTF. In DNA, the CDR3 is TGTGCCATCAGTGAGCTGAAGGGGGTGGGCTACACCTTC.

This clonotype was detected many times. The chain has TRBV28 and TRBJ2-7, with 13 bases lining up with TRBD2. Trimming cost V 7 bases and J 3 bases; bases outside gene matches: 3. The germline V gene has CDR1 MDHEN and CDR2 SYDVKM. The CDR3 runs to 14 residues. The CDR3: CASNGLAGVYEQYF. Here the CDR3 DNA reads TGTGCCAGCAATGGACTAGCGGGAGTCTACGAGCAGTACTTC.

This clonotype was observed at least ten times. This chain links TRBV6-6 with TRBJ2-2; no clear D. Trimming shortened V by 4 bases and J by 4 bases, and 19 bases separated the two germline ends. Germline V gene lookup returns CDR1 MNHNY and CDR2 SVGAGI (reference sequence). The CDR3 has 17 amino acids. Here the CDR3 DNA reads TGTGCCAGCAGTTGGTTTCAGGCTCGTATTCCCACCGGGGAGCTGTTTTTT. Amino acids: CASSWFQARIPTGELFF.

This clonotype has a count of ten or more. The chain joins TRBV24-1 to TRBJ2-3, with D possibly TRBD1 on 5 matching bases. V lost 3 bases and J lost 4, with 10 bases in between. CDR3 length: 14 residues. The germline CDR1 and CDR2 sequences are KGHDR and SFDVKD. The CDR3 nucleotides read TGTGCCACCAGTGATGCCGCAGGGTCAGATACGCAGTATTTT. It specifies CATSDAAGSDTQYF.

The table lists this clonotype with many counts. The chain combines TRBV5-1 with TRBJ1-2; D gene uncertain. The germline CDR1 and CDR2 sequences are SGHRS and YFSETQ. This CDR3 region has 12 residues. The ends were cut back, 0 bases at V and 11 bases at J, with 11 bases in the middle. The CDR3 protein is CASSLGGELYTF. CDR3 in DNA: TGCGCCAGCAGCTTGGGCGGGGAACTATACACCTTC.

Details on this clonotype: A read error may explain this, as a much larger clone is one base away. The chain employs TRBV5-1 and TRBJ2-1, with 9 positions matching TRBD1. Germline V CDR1 and CDR2: SGHRS, YFSETQ. There are 15 residues in the CDR3. This CDR3 is CASSKDRGSYNEQSF. The CDR3 DNA sequence: TGCGCCAGCAGCAAAGACAGGGGGTCTTACAATGAGCAGTCCTTC.

This clonotype was seen ten or more times. V gene TRBV10-2 combines with J gene TRBJ2-7; D tentatively reads TRBD1 or TRBD2 (6 bases each). The CDR3 runs to 15 residues. From germline, CDR1 is WSHSY and CDR2 SAAADI. V lost 7 bases to trimming and J lost 3 bases, with 19 bases between them. The CDR3 reads CASTLGGGRNYEQYF. The CDR3 region has the DNA TGCGCCAGCACCCTCGGAGGGGGAAGAAACTACGAGCAGTACTTC.

This clonotype was seen at least ten times. The gene calls are TRBV20-1 and TRBJ2-1, with D tentatively TRBD2 (5 bases). The CDR3 runs to 12 residues. The germline V and J ends were trimmed by 7 bases and 5 bases, with 12 bases remaining between them. CDR1 DFQATT and CDR2 SNEGSKA come from the germline V gene (reference sequence). The CDR3 here is CSVGLSHNEQFF. DNA for the CDR3: TGCAGTGTCGGACTGTCCCACAATGAGCAGTTCTTC.

This clonotype was seen repeatedly, ten times or more. The rearrangement links TRBV7-2 to TRBJ2-5; D may be TRBD2 (6 bases). With 5 bases removed from V and 1 base from J, the gap between germline ends came to 8 bases. CDR1 and CDR2 from the germline V gene are SGHTA and FQGNSA. The CDR3 is 13 amino acids. The CDR3 reads CASSRGLQETQYF. The CDR3, as DNA: TGTGCCAGCAGCCGGGGACTCCAAGAGACCCAGTACTTC.

The gene calls are TRBV19 and TRBJ1-2, with D hard to call. The germline V gene encodes CDR1 LNHDA and CDR2 SQIVND (reference sequence). This CDR3 region has 14 residues. V lost 4 bases and J 0 bases, leaving 9 bases between the germline ends. CDR3 loop: CASSKAGSNYGYTF. In nucleotides, the CDR3 is TGTGCCAGTAGTAAAGCCGGGTCTAACTATGGCTACACCTTC.

In regard to this clonotype: Given a much more abundant clone one base away, this may be a read error. This chain joins TRBV20-1 and TRBJ2-6; tentative D call: TRBD2 (6 bases). With 5 bases removed from V and 0 bases from J, the gap between germline ends came to 11 bases. Germline V gene data show CDR1 as DFQATT and CDR2 as SNEGSKA (reference sequence). The CDR3 extends over 15 amino acids. CDR3 sequence: CSAGGASSGANVLTF. For the CDR3, the DNA is TGCAGTGCTGGCGGGGCTAGCTCTGGGGCCAACGTCCTGACTTTC.

To note about this clonotype: This could be a read error, since a much larger clone is one nucleotide away. The genes are TRBV6-5 and TRBJ2-1; 8 bases are a match to TRBD1. The CDR3 extends over 14 amino acids. CDR1 and CDR2 (germline): MNHEY, SVGAGI. Unmatched junction bases numbered 11, after V lost 8 bases and J lost 8 bases. CDR3 bases: TGTGCCAGCGGTGGACAGGGAATATTCGATGAGCAGTTCTTC. This encodes CASGGQGIFDEQFF.

V is TRBV27 and J is TRBJ2-5, with D possibly matching TRBD2 (5 bases). The CDR3 runs to 14 residues. Germline-derived CDR1 and CDR2 are MNHEY and SMNVEV (reference sequence). Trimming took off 2 bases at V and 4 bases at J, with 11 bases between the two ends. In DNA form, the CDR3 reads TGTGCCAGCAGTTTAGGGTTGGGGAGAGAGACCCAGTACTTC. Translated: CASSLGLGRETQYF.